This T cell receptor beta chain comes out of a study of chemoradiotherapy in HPV16-positive cancers. Study in general: Candidate HPV-specific T-cell clones and common TCR motifs came from functional assays in a couple of HPV16-positive patients.

V shed 3 bases, J shed 1 base, and the junction held 6 bases outside the gene matches. Germline CDR1 SGHTA, CDR2 FQGNSA. CDR3 length equals 16 residues. Over chemoradiotherapy, repertoires were sampled more than once. General observations from the study: In HPV16-positive patients, HPV-responsive T-cell expansion tracked better recurrence-free survival.

About this clone: Its specificity is not known.

Here immunoSEQ multiplex PCR was the method, and the copy in TCRdb shows in-frame clones only, minus some. The sample has around 20,000 clones; just under 75% are singletons. Specimen collection occurred from a patient who underwent chemoradiotherapy. J is TRBJ2-3 and V is TRBV7-2; the match to TRBD2 covers 8 bases. The source of this sequence is a human donor with HPV-associated anogenital cancer. This CDR3 reads CASSLELAERTDTQYF. The CDR3 DNA reads TGTGCCAGCAGCTTGGAACTAGCGGAACGCACAGATACGCAGTATTTT. The full variable domain, rest sourced from reference TRBV7-2 and TRBJ2-3, is GAGVSQSPSNKVTEKGKDVELRCDPISGHTALYWYRQSLGQGLEFLIYFQGNSAPDKSGLPSDRFSAERTGGSVSTLTIQRTQQEDSAVYLCASSLELAERTDTQYFGPGTRLTVL.